This T cell receptor (beta chain) originates from a study of shared T cell receptors in the human thymus (dated by TCRdb to about 2021). Study-level background: The study examined how the human thymus generates shared, self-reactive T-cell receptor alpha chains.

Concerning this clone itself: This receptor's antigen is unknown. No base-level quality is on record; no much larger clone is a single base apart.

Libraries were constructed by the immunoSEQ multiplex PCR assay. In TCRdb, the immuneACCESS table is reduced to in-frame sequences with V and J assigned. These tables do not hold every clone; where another copy was compared, an unresolved V gene accounts for under half, and the others remain unexplained. The sample table contains some 720,000 clones; only one count was recorded for 88% of them. Roughly 0.0097% of the sample lies in the top ten. CDR1 MNHEY and CDR2 SVGAGI are derived from the germline V gene. The CDR3 contains 15 residues, cysteine and phenylalanine counted. Of all the DNA, just the CDR3 is kept, 45 bases in frame from base 1. V is shortened by 5 bases, J by 3 bases, and the region joining them spans 17 bases. The sample was also linked to a second study, of human thymus T cells. The second study, in turn, reports: The donors were immunologically healthy infants in Finland who had open corrective cardiac surgery for congenital heart defects. Thymus tissue was obtained as surgical resects removed during corrective cardiac surgery. Biased V and J gene segment usage appeared to be present in both thymic and peripheral blood repertoires. Highly overlapping thymic TCR repertoires among unrelated individuals were reported in the related research. The study described the TCR alpha and beta repertoires in roughly 8 infant thymus samples and a few matching peripheral blood samples. The cohort included several male and two female infants, with donor ages spanning 7 to 244 days. Thymocytes were freed from the tissue by mechanical means and kept at -70 degrees C as pellets of roughly 8.5-31 million cells. Genomic DNA was extracted from frozen cell pellets with a QIAsymphony instrument. Using the immunoSEQ multiplex PCR assay, the TCRB and TCRAD loci were amplified from a standardized quantity of quality-controlled genomic DNA. The amplicons covered the V(D)J region and were long enough to include the CDR3 and to identify the V and J genes. The commercial immunoSEQ service was used to sequence amplicons on an Illumina platform. Corrections for primer bias and sequencing errors followed previously described methods, while TCRAD and TCRB definitions were based on the IMGT database. Analysis of the repertoires was done with immunoSEQ Analyzer 3.0 and VDJTools and included basic statistics, V/J segment usage, diversity estimates, rarefaction and pairwise overlap. Chao1, ChaoE, Efron-Thisted, Shannon and inverse Simpson indices were used to estimate diversity, which was also estimated on datasets down-sampled to the smallest sample. For repertoire overlap, CDR3 nucleotide sequence, V gene and J gene had to match strictly, and clustering was done by Jaccard-based multidimensional scaling. Thymus samples yielded on average approximately 800,000 unique TCRB clonotypes, compared with 65,000 to 100,000 from blood samples.

The TCR sequence derives from a boy under two years old with a congenital heart defect. Donor details come from another sample of the same person, matched by shared clones. Sequenced: thymocytes. This chain joins TRBV6-5 to TRBJ2-7; TRBD1 might be the D gene, on 6 matching bases. The nucleotide sequence is TGTGCCAGCAGTGGGGTTTGGGGGCCTAACTACGAGCAGTACTTC. The translation is CASSGVWGPNYEQYF.